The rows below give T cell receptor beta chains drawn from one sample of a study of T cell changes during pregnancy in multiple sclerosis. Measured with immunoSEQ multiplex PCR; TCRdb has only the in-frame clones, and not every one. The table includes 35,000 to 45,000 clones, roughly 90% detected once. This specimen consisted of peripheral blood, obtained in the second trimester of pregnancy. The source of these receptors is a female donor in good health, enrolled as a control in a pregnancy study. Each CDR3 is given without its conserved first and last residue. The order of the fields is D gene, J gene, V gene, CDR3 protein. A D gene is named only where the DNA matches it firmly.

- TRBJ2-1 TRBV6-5 ASKAPAGGAAF
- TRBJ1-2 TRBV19 ASSPPGSWYGYT
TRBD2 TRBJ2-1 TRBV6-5 ASSASGGNEQF
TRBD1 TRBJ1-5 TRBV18 ASSPPGGGGQPQH
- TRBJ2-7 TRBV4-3 ASSLGYATYEQY
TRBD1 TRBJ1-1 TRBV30 AWTRQGRHAEAF
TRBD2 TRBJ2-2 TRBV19 ASSMSGGPGELF
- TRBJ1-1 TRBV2 ASSRDTSEAF
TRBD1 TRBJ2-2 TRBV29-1 SVRGQGLNTGELF
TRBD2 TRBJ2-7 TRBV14 ASSPERLAGVHEQY
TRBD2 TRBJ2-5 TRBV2 ARGAGGPGETQY
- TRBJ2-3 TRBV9 ASSVGGGGGTDTQY
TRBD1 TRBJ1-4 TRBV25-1 ASSVTGPLEKLF
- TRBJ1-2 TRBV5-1 ASSLDSNYGYT
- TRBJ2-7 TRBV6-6 ASKEVVSPYEQY
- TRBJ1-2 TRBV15 ATSRVAGTFYGYT
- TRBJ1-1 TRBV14 ASSRGVAAF
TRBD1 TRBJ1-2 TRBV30 AWSLGQGTGYT
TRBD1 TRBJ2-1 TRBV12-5 ASGFGQGDNEQF
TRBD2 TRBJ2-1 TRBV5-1 ASSDELAGVYNEQF
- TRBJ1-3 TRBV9 ASSVAPQILSGNTIY
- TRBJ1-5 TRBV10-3 AISESTALSPQH
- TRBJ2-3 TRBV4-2 ASSQESWDTQY
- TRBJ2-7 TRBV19 ASSTSSRSYEQY
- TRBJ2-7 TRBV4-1 ASSQDRGTAIYEQY
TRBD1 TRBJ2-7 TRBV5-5 ASSLPTGSHEQY
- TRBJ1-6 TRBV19 ASRSAEYNSPLH
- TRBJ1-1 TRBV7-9 ASSLPRDRPEAF
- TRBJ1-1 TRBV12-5 ASVLVEYTEAF
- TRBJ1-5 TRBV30 AWSVGGDQPQH
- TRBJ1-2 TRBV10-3 AISDSTGLNGYT
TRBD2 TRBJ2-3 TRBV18 ASSALAGGPSDTQY
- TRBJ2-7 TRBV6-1 ASRPRGRLDVEQY
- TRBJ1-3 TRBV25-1 ASSERLRGSSGNTIY
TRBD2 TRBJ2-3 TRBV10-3 ATCLSSGYTDTQY
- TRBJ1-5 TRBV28 ASSFIGVIGNQPQH
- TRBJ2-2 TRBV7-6 ASSLVQDTGELF
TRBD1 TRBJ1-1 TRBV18 ASSPLRTGGNTEAF
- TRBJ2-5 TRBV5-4 ASSPQGTLETQY
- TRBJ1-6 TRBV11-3 ASSVLTTNSPLH
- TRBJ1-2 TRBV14 ASSQSASGYT
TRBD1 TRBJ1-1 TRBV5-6 ASSLDWTGQHTEAF
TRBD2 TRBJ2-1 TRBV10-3 ATENGGSSNEQF
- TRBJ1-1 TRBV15 ATSAGWRTEAF
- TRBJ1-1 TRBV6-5 ASSSTVINTEAF
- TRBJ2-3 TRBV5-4 ASSFRREVDTQY
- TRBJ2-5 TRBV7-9 ASSPTGSQY
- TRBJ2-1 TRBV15 ATSTDWPYNEQF
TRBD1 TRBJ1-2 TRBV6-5 ASSRGEGYT
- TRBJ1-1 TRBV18 ASSPRGLMGGAF